This T cell receptor beta chain was documented in a study of a mutant IDH1 vaccine in newly diagnosed glioma. Across the study: Sex among treated patients split about 60% male, around 40% female; mean age was approximately 38 years. Study conclusions and caveats: Among patients, roughly 93% showed immune responses induced by the vaccine. Pseudoprogression seemingly bore no relation to changes in top peripheral T cell clonotypes.

Clones were sequenced by immunoSEQ multiplex PCR, and TCRdb holds only the in-frame ones, with some missing. The repertoire holds tens of thousands of clones, approximately 91% seen once, with around 4.8% in the top ten. The germline CDR1 and CDR2 sequences are LNHNV and YYDKDF (reference sequence). There are 13 residues in the CDR3. J lost 7 bases, V lost 6 bases, and 7 bases had no gene match. Time point described: baseline, week 1 (first vaccination visit). Treatment denoted: pre-vaccination baseline after standard-of-care therapy. Donors harbored newly found WHO grade 3 or 4 IDH1-mutant, ATRX-lost astrocytomas. Details on this clone: Its antigen is unidentified.

The chain uses TRBV15 and TRBJ2-3; 7 nucleotides agree with TRBD2. The sample in question was PBMCs, obtained from a glioma patient treated with radiotherapy, temozolomide or both. This TCR was sampled from a woman in her thirties or forties with glioma. The CDR3 coding sequence is TGTGCCACCAGGTATGGGAGGGAGAATACGCAGTATTTT. This gives the protein CATRYGRENTQYF.